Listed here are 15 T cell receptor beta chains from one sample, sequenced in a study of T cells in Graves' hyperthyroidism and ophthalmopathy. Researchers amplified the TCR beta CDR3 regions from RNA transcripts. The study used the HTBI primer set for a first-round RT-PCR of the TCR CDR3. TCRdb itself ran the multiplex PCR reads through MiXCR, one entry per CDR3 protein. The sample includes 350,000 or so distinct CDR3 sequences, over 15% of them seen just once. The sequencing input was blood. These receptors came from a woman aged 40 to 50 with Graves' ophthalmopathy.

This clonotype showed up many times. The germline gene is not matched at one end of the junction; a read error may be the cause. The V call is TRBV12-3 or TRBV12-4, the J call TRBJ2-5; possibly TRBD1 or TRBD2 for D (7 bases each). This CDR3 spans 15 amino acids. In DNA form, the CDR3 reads TGTGCCAGCAGTCGAACAACAGGGGCGGGGGAGACCCAGTGCTTC. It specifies CASSRTTGAGETQCF.

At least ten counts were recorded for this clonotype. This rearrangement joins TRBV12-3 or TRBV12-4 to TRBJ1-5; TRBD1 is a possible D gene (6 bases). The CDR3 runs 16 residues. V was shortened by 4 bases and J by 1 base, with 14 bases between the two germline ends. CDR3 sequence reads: CASSSRGWESNQPQHF. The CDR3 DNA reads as TGTGCCAGCAGTTCCAGGGGTTGGGAAAGCAATCAGCCCCAGCATTTT.

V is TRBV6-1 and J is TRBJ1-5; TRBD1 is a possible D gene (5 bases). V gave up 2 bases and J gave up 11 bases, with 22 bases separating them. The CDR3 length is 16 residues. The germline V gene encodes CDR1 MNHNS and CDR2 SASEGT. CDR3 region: CASSEQLGDQVRAQHF. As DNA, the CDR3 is TGTGCCAGCAGTGAACAGCTAGGGGACCAGGTTAGGGCCCAGCATTTT.

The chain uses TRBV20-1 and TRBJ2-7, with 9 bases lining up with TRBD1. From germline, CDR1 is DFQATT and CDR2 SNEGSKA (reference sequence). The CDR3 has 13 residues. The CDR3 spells CRRYRDREYEQYF. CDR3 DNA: TGCAGGAGATACCGGGACAGGGAGTACGAGCAGTACTTC.

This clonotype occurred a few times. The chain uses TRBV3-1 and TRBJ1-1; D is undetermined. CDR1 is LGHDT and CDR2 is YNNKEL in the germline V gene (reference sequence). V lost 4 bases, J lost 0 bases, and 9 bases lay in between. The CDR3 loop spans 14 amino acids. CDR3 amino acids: CASSPSILNTEAFF. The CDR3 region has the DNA TGTGCCAGCAGCCCCTCAATACTGAACACTGAAGCTTTCTTT.

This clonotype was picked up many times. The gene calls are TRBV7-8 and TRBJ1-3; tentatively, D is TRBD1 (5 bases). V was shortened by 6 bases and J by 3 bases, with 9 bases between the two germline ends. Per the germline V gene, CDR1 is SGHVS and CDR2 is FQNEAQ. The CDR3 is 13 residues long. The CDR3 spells CASRPGFGNTIYF. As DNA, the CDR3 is TGTGCCAGCAGACCAGGGTTTGGAAACACCATATATTTT.

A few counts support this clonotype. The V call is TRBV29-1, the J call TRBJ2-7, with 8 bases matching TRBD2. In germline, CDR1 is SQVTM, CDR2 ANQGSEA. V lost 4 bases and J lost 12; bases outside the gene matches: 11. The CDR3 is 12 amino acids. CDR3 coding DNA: TGCAGCGTTGGCCAGAAAAGCGGGAGTACGTACTTC. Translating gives CSVGQKSGSTYF.

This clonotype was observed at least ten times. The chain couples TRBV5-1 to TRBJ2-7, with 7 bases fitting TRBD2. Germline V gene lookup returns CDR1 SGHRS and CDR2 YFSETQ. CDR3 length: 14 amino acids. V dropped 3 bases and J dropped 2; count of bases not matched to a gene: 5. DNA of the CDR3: TGCGCCAGCAGCTACGAGGGAGGGCCCTACGAGCAGTACTTC. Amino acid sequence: CASSYEGGPYEQYF.

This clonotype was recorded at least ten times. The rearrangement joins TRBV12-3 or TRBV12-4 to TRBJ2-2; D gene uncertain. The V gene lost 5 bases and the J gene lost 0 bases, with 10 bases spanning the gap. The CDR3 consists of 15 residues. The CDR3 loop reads CASSPLLPNTGELFF. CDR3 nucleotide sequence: TGTGCCAGCAGTCCGCTCCTACCGAACACCGGGGAGCTGTTTTTT.

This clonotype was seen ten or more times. CDR3 sequence (DNA): TGTGCCAGCAGTTTGGGGGTGGGCGGTGAGCAGCCCCAGCATTTT. It yields the protein CASSLGVGGEQPQHF. The chain combines TRBV12-3 or TRBV12-4 with TRBJ1-5, with D maybe TRBD1 (5 bases). The CDR3 spans 15 residues. V was clipped by 3 bases and J by 7 bases, with 16 bases between them.

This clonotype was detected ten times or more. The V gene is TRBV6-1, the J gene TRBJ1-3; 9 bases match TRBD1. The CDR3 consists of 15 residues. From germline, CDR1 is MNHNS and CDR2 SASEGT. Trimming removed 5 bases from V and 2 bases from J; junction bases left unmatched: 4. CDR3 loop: CASSRTGEAGNTIYF. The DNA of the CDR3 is TGTGCCAGCAGTAGGACAGGGGAGGCTGGAAACACCATATATTTT.

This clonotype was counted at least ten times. The CDR3 DNA is TGCGCCAGCCTAGCGGGGAACACCGGGGAGCTGTTTTTT. It yields the protein CASLAGNTGELFF. The rearrangement joins TRBV5-1 to TRBJ2-2; TRBD2 agrees at 8 bases. Trimming cost V 7 bases and J 1 base; bases outside gene matches: 0. The CDR3 is 13 residues long. Germline CDR1 and CDR2: SGHRS and YFSETQ.

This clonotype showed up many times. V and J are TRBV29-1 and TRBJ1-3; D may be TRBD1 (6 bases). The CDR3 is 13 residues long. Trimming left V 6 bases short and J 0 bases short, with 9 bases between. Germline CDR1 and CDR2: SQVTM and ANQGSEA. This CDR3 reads CSVGHVSGNTIYF. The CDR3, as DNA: TGCAGCGTGGGACACGTCTCTGGAAACACCATATATTTT.

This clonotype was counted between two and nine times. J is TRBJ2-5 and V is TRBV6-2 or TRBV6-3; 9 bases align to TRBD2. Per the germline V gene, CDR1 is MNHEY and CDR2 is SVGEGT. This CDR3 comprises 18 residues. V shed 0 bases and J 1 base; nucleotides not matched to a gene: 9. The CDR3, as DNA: TGTGCCAGCAGTTACTCATTGGTTCGACTAGCGGTCCAAGAGACCCAGTACTTC. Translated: CASSYSLVRLAVQETQYF.

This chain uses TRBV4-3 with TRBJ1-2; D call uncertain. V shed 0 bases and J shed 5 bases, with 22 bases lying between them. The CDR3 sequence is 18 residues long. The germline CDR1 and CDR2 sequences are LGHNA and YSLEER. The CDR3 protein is CASSQDDLVSARRYGYTF. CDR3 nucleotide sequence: TGCGCCAGCAGCCAAGACGATCTAGTGTCAGCTAGGAGGTATGGCTACACCTTC.